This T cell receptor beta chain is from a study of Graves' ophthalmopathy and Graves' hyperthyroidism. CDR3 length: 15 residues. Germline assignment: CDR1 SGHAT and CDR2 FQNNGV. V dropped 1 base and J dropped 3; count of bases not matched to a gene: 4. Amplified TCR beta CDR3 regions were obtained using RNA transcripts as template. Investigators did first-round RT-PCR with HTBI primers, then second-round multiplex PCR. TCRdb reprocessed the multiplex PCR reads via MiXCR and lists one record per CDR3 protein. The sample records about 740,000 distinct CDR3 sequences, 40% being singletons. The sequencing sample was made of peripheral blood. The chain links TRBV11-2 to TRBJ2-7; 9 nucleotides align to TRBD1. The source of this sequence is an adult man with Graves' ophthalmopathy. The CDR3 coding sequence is TGTGCCAGCAGCTTAGGTGGGACAGGGTACTACGAGCAGTACTTC. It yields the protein CASSLGGTGYYEQYF.